This T cell receptor (beta chain) is drawn from a study of regulatory T cells in long-lasting Graves disease. Arm-PCR with iRepertoire HTBI primers amplified the CDR3 regions for these TCR beta libraries. Original processing notes: Analysis of the samples identified 60 to 75 TRBV and around 13 TRBJ segments. MiXCR, run by TCRdb on the multiplex PCR reads, gives a single entry per CDR3 protein. The V and J calls and clone size come from TCRdb's table, not from the authors' own analysis. This sample carries 700,000 or so distinct CDR3 sequences, 25% to 35% of them seen once, and the ten largest clones take about two fifths. General study findings and limits: Under persistent disease, TRBV28, TRBJ1-2 and TRBJ2-5 were used preferentially.

The CDR3 totals 17 residues. Germline CDR1 reads SGHKS; CDR2 reads YYEKEE (reference sequence). V was pared by 3 bases and J by 3 bases, with 13 bases of the junction left unmatched. Time point described: persistent/refractory GD, antithyroid drugs over 5 years with positive TRAb. RNA extracted from PBMCs served as the sequencing template. The collection involved drawing around 10 milliliters of peripheral blood into EDTA tubes. Notes on this clonotype: The antigen is unknown.

The starting material was peripheral blood mononuclear cells (PBMCs), obtained when the disease was refractory, from a patient treated with antithyroid drugs. This clonotype originated in a female donor with Graves disease. The V and J genes are TRBV5-5 and TRBJ2-5; 8 bases match TRBD2. In DNA, the CDR3 is TGTGCCAGCAGCTCCGGATCGCTAGCGGGTTCCAAAGAGACCCAGTACTTC. This gives the protein CASSSGSLAGSKETQYF.